In this sample, the clone carrying this T cell receptor (beta chain) turned up once. Its antigen is undetermined. This record belongs to a study of cytomegalovirus exposure and HLA in healthy donors. Study-level points and caveats: Accounts indicate the classifier identified cytomegalovirus status with strong specificity and sensitivity.

With 60 Vbeta and 13 Jbeta primers, the PCR was carried out. Clones were sequenced by immunoSEQ multiplex PCR, and TCRdb holds only the in-frame ones, with some missing. The table has 130,000 to 150,000 clones, approximately 77% seen once. The receptor was isolated from a woman between 50 and 59 years old in good health and CMV-seronegative. Sequencing was carried out using PBMCs.

The CDR3 DNA is TGTGCCAGCAGCTTAGGAGGGCTGAACACTGAAGCTTTCTTT. This encodes CASSLGGLNTEAFF. This chain links TRBV11-2 with TRBJ1-1; D gene uncertain. Trimming shortened V by 1 base and J by 0 bases, and 6 bases separated the two germline ends. The CDR3 runs to 14 residues. Germline V CDR1 and CDR2: SGHAT, FQNNGV.